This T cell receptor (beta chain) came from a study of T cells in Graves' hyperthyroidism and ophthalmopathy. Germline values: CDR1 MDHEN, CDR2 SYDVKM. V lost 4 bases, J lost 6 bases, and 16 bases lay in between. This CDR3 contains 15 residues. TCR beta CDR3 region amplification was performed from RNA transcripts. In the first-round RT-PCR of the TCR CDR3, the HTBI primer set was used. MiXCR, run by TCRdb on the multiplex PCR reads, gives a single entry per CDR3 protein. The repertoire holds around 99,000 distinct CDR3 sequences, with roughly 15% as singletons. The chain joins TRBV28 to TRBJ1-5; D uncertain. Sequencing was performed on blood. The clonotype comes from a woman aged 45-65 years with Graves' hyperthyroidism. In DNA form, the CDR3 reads TGTGCCAGCAGTTCCCCGGGAGGGATGGCTCAGCCCCAGCATTTT. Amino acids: CASSSPGGMAQPQHF.